These 21 T cell receptor beta chains originate from one sample sequenced in a study of blood T cell repertoires in COVID-19. Assay: immunoSEQ multiplex PCR; the TCRdb copy retains only in-frame clones and omits some. The table lists roughly 120,000 clones, around nine tenths of them singletons. Input material: peripheral blood. The source is a woman between 45 and 60 years old with active or convalescent COVID-19.

CDR3 region: CSVVDRVNTGELFF. DNA of the CDR3: TGCAGCGTTGTCGACAGGGTGAACACCGGGGAGCTGTTTTTT. The gene calls are TRBV29-1 and TRBJ2-2; the match to TRBD1 covers 7 bases. V shed 4 bases and J 1 base; nucleotides not matched to a gene: 3. The germline V gene has CDR1 SQVTM and CDR2 ANQGSEA. This CDR3 is 14 amino acids long.

The chain links TRBV5-6 to TRBJ1-2; weak D call: TRBD1 (5 bases). Trimming took off 0 bases at V and 7 bases at J, with 10 bases between the two ends. The CDR3 loop spans 13 amino acids. Germline V lookup: CDR1 SGHDT, CDR2 YYEEEE. The CDR3 region has the DNA TGTGCCAGCAGCTTGGGCGGGGGGTTTGGCTACACCTTC. This gives the protein CASSLGGGFGYTF.

The CDR3 DNA follows: TGTGCCAGCAGCTTCCGGCCGAACAGGGGACTCTTGATGAACACTGAAGCTTTCTTT. This encodes CASSFRPNRGLLMNTEAFF. The rearrangement links TRBV7-2 to TRBJ1-1; 7 nucleotides agree with TRBD1. After removal of 3 bases from V and 0 bases from J, the junction contained 16 bases not matched to a gene. The length of the CDR3 is 19 residues. Per the germline V gene, CDR1 is SGHTA and CDR2 is FQGNSA. The full variable domain, its missing parts supplied by reference TRBV7-2 and TRBJ1-1, is GAGVSQSPSNKVTEKGKDVELRCDPISGHTALYWYRQSLGQGLEFLIYFQGNSAPDKSGLPSDRFSAERTGGSVSTLTIQRTQQEDSAVYLCASSFRPNRGLLMNTEAFFGQGTRLTVV.

Concerning this clone: Other DNA sequences in this sample translate to the same CDR3. V gene TRBV7-2 combines with J gene TRBJ1-2; TRBD1 matches at 9 bases. The CDR3 spans 14 residues. The V gene's germline CDR1 is SGHTA and CDR2 FQGNSA. V lost 4 bases and J lost 2; bases outside the gene matches: 2. The CDR3 coding sequence is TGTGCCAGCAGCTCCGGACAGGGGAACTATGGCTACACCTTC. Its protein product is CASSSGQGNYGYTF.

This sequence joins TRBV7-8 and TRBJ2-3; possibly TRBD2 for D (6 bases). The germline CDR1 and CDR2 sequences are SGHVS and FQNEAQ. Trimming took 1 base from V and 6 from J, leaving 17 bases between them. The CDR3 has 16 amino acids. The chain's CDR3 is CASSLVVSGVVDTQYF. CDR3 nucleotide sequence: TGTGCCAGCAGCTTAGTTGTTAGCGGCGTCGTGGATACGCAGTATTTT. Combining the CDR3 with reference TRBV7-8 and TRBJ2-3 gives the whole variable domain GAGVSQSPRYKVAKRGQDVALRCDPISGHVSLFWYQQALGQGPEFLTYFQNEAQLDKSGLPSDRFFAERPEGSVSTLKIQRTQQEDSAVYLCASSLVVSGVVDTQYFGPGTRLTVL.

The V and J genes are TRBV13 and TRBJ2-1, with 8 bases aligning to TRBD1. V shed 0 bases, J shed 7 bases, and the junction held 5 bases outside the gene matches. From germline, CDR1 is PRHDT and CDR2 FYEKMQ (reference sequence). This CDR3 is 15 amino acids long. CDR3 residues: CASSLGRGRVNEQFF. The CDR3 nucleotides are TGTGCCAGCAGCTTAGGCAGGGGGCGAGTGAATGAGCAGTTCTTC.

The J gene is TRBJ1-1, the V gene TRBV3-1 (or the pseudogene TRBV3-2), with TRBD1 matching 9 bases. CDR1 is LGHDT and CDR2 is YNNKEL in the germline V gene (reference sequence). The CDR3 totals 15 residues. Germline trimming cut 4 bases from V and 3 bases from J; bases unmatched to any gene: 6. CDR3 loop: CASSLTGGADTEAFF. The DNA of the CDR3 is TGTGCCAGCAGCCTAACAGGGGGCGCGGACACTGAAGCTTTCTTT.

A remark on this clone: The junction differs from germline at one of its ends, possibly a read error. This chain uses TRBV7-7 with TRBJ2-5, with 7 positions matching TRBD1. Germline values: CDR1 SSHAT, CDR2 FNYEAQ (reference sequence). CDR3 size: 15 residues. Here the CDR3 DNA reads TGTGCTAGCAGCTTAGCAAGAAACAGGGGAGAGACCCAGTACTTC. It codes for CASSLARNRGETQYF.

The chain has TRBV10-3 and TRBJ1-2; D ambiguous. V was shortened by 9 bases and J by 4 bases, with 9 bases between the two germline ends. This CDR3 comprises 11 residues. The V gene's germline CDR1 is ENHRY and CDR2 SYGVKD. DNA for the CDR3: TGTGCCATTCAAAGCACCTATGGCTACACCTTC. Its protein product is CAIQSTYGYTF.

This clone was seen a single time. The CDR3 nucleotides are TGCGCCAGCACCGCTCTTCTACTAGCGGACAAAGAGACCCAGTACTTC. Protein: CASTALLLADKETQYF. The rearrangement uses TRBV10-1 and TRBJ2-5, with TRBD2 matching 8 bases. CDR1 is WNHNN, CDR2 SYGVQD, per germline (reference sequence). Trimming removed 7 bases from V and 3 bases from J; junction bases left unmatched: 13. The CDR3 contains 16 residues.

This chain connects TRBV18 to TRBJ2-5, with a possible D match to TRBD1 (6 bases). Trimming left V 1 base short and J 5 bases short, with 17 bases between. The CDR3 contains 16 residues. Germline V CDR1 and CDR2: KGHSH, LQKENI. CDR3 residues: CASSPRQGPRGETQYF. The CDR3 DNA is TGTGCCAGCTCACCACGCCAGGGGCCGAGGGGGGAGACCCAGTACTTC.

The gene calls are TRBV18 and TRBJ1-1, with a possible D match to TRBD1 (6 bases). This CDR3 has 14 amino acids. Trimming pared 2 bases from V and 1 base from J, leaving 8 bases between. CDR1 and CDR2 (germline): KGHSH, LQKENI. This CDR3 is CASSPGQKNTEAFF. CDR3 in DNA: TGTGCCAGCTCACCAGGACAGAAGAACACTGAAGCTTTCTTT.

V and J are TRBV7-2 and TRBJ1-5, with a possible D match to TRBD1 (6 bases). Looked up from germline, CDR1 is SGHTA and CDR2 is FQGNSA. V lost 4 bases to trimming and J lost 5 bases, with 6 bases between them. This CDR3 has 12 amino acids. This CDR3 is CASSYRDQPQHF. In DNA form, the CDR3 reads TGTGCCAGCAGCTACAGGGATCAGCCCCAGCATTTT.

V is TRBV5-1 and J is TRBJ2-1, with 13 bases that match TRBD2. CDR1 SGHRS and CDR2 YFSETQ come from the germline V gene. The CDR3 contains 14 residues. V lost 4 bases and J lost 8; bases outside the gene matches: 3. The chain's CDR3 is CASSRTSGSYEQFF. The CDR3 region has the DNA TGCGCCAGCAGCAGGACTAGCGGGAGCTATGAGCAGTTCTTC. The entire variable domain, with the rest obtained from reference TRBV5-1 and TRBJ2-1, is as follows: KAGVTQTPRYLIKTRGQQVTLSCSPISGHRSVSWYQQTPGQGLQFLFEYFSETQRNKGNFPGRFSGRQFSNSRSEMNVSTLELGDSALYLCASSRTSGSYEQFFGPGTRLTVL.

This rearrangement joins TRBV27 to TRBJ2-2; TRBD2 aligns across 13 bases. CDR3 length equals 16 residues. The V gene end was trimmed by 3 bases and the J gene end by 4 bases; junction bases not matched to a gene: 2. Germline V gene lookup returns CDR1 MNHEY and CDR2 SMNVEV (reference sequence). The CDR3 DNA reads TGTGCCAGCAGTTTGGGACTAGCGGGGACCACCGGGGAGCTGTTTTTT. Its translation: CASSLGLAGTTGELFF.

The chain uses TRBV7-9 and TRBJ2-7, with 8 bases aligning to TRBD1. CDR1 and CDR2 (germline): SEHNR, FQNEAQ (reference sequence). The junction had 1 base not matched to a gene; V was cut back by 2 bases and J by 4 bases. CDR3 length: 13 residues. Here the CDR3 DNA reads TGTGCCAGCAGCTTAAGGACAGGGTACGAGCAGTACTTC. Amino acids: CASSLRTGYEQYF.

The chain carries TRBV19 and TRBJ1-2; perhaps TRBD1 as D (6 bases). The CDR3 totals 14 residues. V lost 9 bases to trimming and J lost 4 bases, with 18 bases between them. CDR1 is LNHDA, CDR2 SQIVND, per germline (reference sequence). CDR3 residues: CASRTRDKSYGYTF. The CDR3 nucleotides are TGTGCCAGCCGCACCCGGGACAAGAGCTATGGCTACACCTTC. Full variable domain (remainder filled in from reference TRBV19 and TRBJ1-2): DGGITQSPKYLFRKEGQNVTLSCEQNLNHDAMYWYRQDPGQGLRLIYYSQIVNDFQKGDIAEGYSVSREKKESFPLTVTSAQKNPTAFYLCASRTRDKSYGYTFGSGTRLTVV.

The genes are TRBV28 and TRBJ1-1, with no clear D. V gave up 3 bases and J gave up 3 bases, with 8 bases separating them. The CDR3 has 13 amino acids. CDR1 is MDHEN and CDR2 is SYDVKM in the germline V gene. The CDR3 DNA sequence: TGTGCCAGCAGTTTGCTTCAGGACACTGAAGCTTTCTTT. This sequence encodes CASSLLQDTEAFF.

The rearrangement joins TRBV11-2 to TRBJ2-7, with a possible D match to TRBD2 (6 bases). Germline CDR1 reads SGHAT; CDR2 reads FQNNGV. V was pared by 3 bases and J by 6 bases, with 21 bases between. CDR3 size: 16 residues. Here the CDR3 DNA reads TGTGCCAGCAGCTTGGGATTGGTAGGGACTCTACGCGAGCAGTACTTC. Protein: CASSLGLVGTLREQYF.

The chain links TRBV27 to TRBJ2-7, with 9 bases lining up with TRBD2. Germline V CDR1 and CDR2: MNHEY, SMNVEV (reference sequence). This CDR3 contains 18 residues. After removal of 5 bases from V and 3 bases from J, the junction contained 17 bases not matched to a gene. The CDR3 DNA follows: TGTGCCAGCAGTCTGGGACAGTCTTCCTTGACTAGCGGCTACGAGCAGTACTTC. Protein product: CASSLGQSSLTSGYEQYF.

V usage is TRBV7-2 and J usage is TRBJ2-2; 9 bases align to TRBD1. CDR1 is SGHTA, CDR2 FQGNSA, per germline. This CDR3 spans 16 amino acids. The V gene end was trimmed by 4 bases and the J gene end by 5 bases; junction bases not matched to a gene: 8. The CDR3 loop is CASSSPDRGVTGELFF. CDR3 DNA: TGTGCCAGCAGCTCCCCGGACAGGGGAGTGACCGGGGAGCTGTTTTTT.